Below are 31 T cell receptor beta chains sequenced from a single sample in a study of cytomegalovirus exposure and HLA in healthy donors. TCRdb's table, derived via immunoSEQ multiplex PCR, lists solely in-frame clones and lacks some. The table includes 100,000 or so clones, about 95% detected once. What was sequenced was PBMCs. The receptors derive from a woman aged 18-30 years in good health and CMV-seronegative.

The rearrangement uses TRBV14 and TRBJ2-7; D may be TRBD1 (6 bases). The CDR3 has 14 residues. V shed 1 base and J shed 2 bases, with 9 bases lying between them. The germline V gene encodes CDR1 SGHDN and CDR2 FVKESK. In DNA, the CDR3 is TGTGCCAGCAGCCAAGGGGGGCGCGCCTACGAGCAGTACTTC. It codes for CASSQGGRAYEQYF.

This clone was detected once. This chain connects TRBV10-3 to TRBJ1-1; D is uncertain. V was trimmed by 5 bases and J by 0 bases, leaving 16 bases between them. The germline gives CDR1 ENHRY, CDR2 SYGVKD. This CDR3 region has 16 residues. The CDR3 loop reads CAISPAGVGLNTEAFF. The CDR3, as DNA: TGTGCCATCAGTCCGGCCGGGGTAGGTTTGAACACTGAAGCTTTCTTT.

The CDR3 DNA follows: TGTGCCAGCAGTTACTCCCTCCCGGGCCAGGGGGGTGGCTACACCTTC. This encodes CASSYSLPGQGGGYTF. This chain joins TRBV6-5 and TRBJ1-2; 7 bases fit TRBD1. From germline, CDR1 is MNHEY and CDR2 SVGAGI. J lost 7 bases, V lost 0 bases, and 11 bases had no gene match. This CDR3 is 16 amino acids long.

The J gene is TRBJ1-4, the V gene TRBV15, with unresolved D. Germline CDR1 and CDR2: LNHNV and YYDKDF (reference sequence). This CDR3 spans 14 amino acids. Trimming cost V 0 bases and J 7 bases, with 9 bases left between them. CDR3 sequence reads: CATSRDRGSEKLFF. CDR3 DNA: TGTGCCACCAGCAGAGATCGAGGGTCTGAAAAACTGTTTTTT.

The J gene is TRBJ1-2, the V gene TRBV19; possible D gene TRBD1, 5 bases. V lost 4 bases and J 7 bases, leaving 13 bases between the germline ends. This CDR3 is built from 13 residues. Germline assignment: CDR1 LNHDA and CDR2 SQIVND (reference sequence). CDR3 residues: CASSTRQRPGYTF. The CDR3 DNA reads TGTGCCAGTAGTACGAGACAGCGACCTGGCTACACCTTC. The variable domain in full, completed from reference TRBV19 and TRBJ1-2, reads DGGITQSPKYLFRKEGQNVTLSCEQNLNHDAMYWYRQDPGQGLRLIYYSQIVNDFQKGDIAEGYSVSREKKESFPLTVTSAQKNPTAFYLCASSTRQRPGYTFGSGTRLTVV.

This chain uses TRBV13 with TRBJ2-3; no definite D call. The V end lost 5 bases, the J end lost 3 bases, and 12 bases lay between the germline ends. CDR3 length: 14 residues. Germline V CDR1 and CDR2: PRHDT, FYEKMQ (reference sequence). The DNA of the CDR3 is TGTGCCAGCAGCGGGTTTTGGAGTACAGATACGCAGTATTTT. Amino acid sequence: CASSGFWSTDTQYF.

This clone was picked up one time. The chain couples TRBV5-1 to TRBJ1-2, with a weak D call TRBD1 (5 bases). V shed 2 bases and J shed 8 bases, with 13 bases lying between them. Germline V gene data show CDR1 as SGHRS and CDR2 as YFSETQ. The CDR3 is 13 residues long. CDR3 DNA sequence: TGCGCCAGCAGCTTTGAAGGGGCACGGGGCTACACCTTC. Translation: CASSFEGARGYTF. Complete variable domain (other parts from reference TRBV5-1 and TRBJ1-2): KAGVTQTPRYLIKTRGQQVTLSCSPISGHRSVSWYQQTPGQGLQFLFEYFSETQRNKGNFPGRFSGRQFSNSRSEMNVSTLELGDSALYLCASSFEGARGYTFGSGTRLTVV.

The CDR3: CSTQAFEERQGTNYGYTF. CDR3 in DNA: TGCAGCACGCAAGCATTCGAAGAACGACAGGGGACTAACTATGGCTACACCTTC. The chain links TRBV29-1 to TRBJ1-2, with 8 bases lining up with TRBD1. Germline lookup yields CDR1 SQVTM and CDR2 ANQGSEA. The CDR3 covers 18 residues. Trimming cost V 8 bases and J 0 bases; bases outside gene matches: 20.

The chain uses TRBV6-1 and TRBJ1-4; TRBD1 agrees at 9 bases. The germline V gene has CDR1 MNHNS and CDR2 SASEGT. The CDR3 contains 15 residues. The V and J ends lost 7 bases and 2 bases, in that order; junction bases with no gene match: 5. CDR3 nucleotides: TGTGCCAGCAAACAGGGGGCTTCGACTAATGAAAAACTGTTTTTT. Its translation: CASKQGASTNEKLFF.

The chain has TRBV6-5 and TRBJ2-2; no clear D gene. Trimming took 5 bases from V and 0 from J, leaving 10 bases between them. CDR3 length equals 15 residues. Germline V lookup: CDR1 MNHEY, CDR2 SVGAGI. CDR3 in amino acids: CASSPSPSNTGELFF. For the CDR3, the DNA is TGTGCCAGCAGTCCGTCCCCCTCGAACACCGGGGAGCTGTTTTTT.

The chain recombines TRBV2 with TRBJ1-4, with D perhaps TRBD1 (6 bases). The germline V gene encodes CDR1 SNHLY and CDR2 FYNNEI. The CDR3 spans 14 residues. Trimming cost V 10 bases and J 2 bases, with 14 bases left between them. The CDR3 DNA follows: TGTGCCAAACAGGGATTCTACACTAATGAAAAACTGTTTTTT. Amino acid sequence: CAKQGFYTNEKLFF.

The chain recombines TRBV18 with TRBJ2-7; TRBD2 might be the D (5 bases). V was pared by 0 bases and J by 3 bases, with 9 bases between. The CDR3 totals 14 residues. CDR1 is KGHSH and CDR2 is LQKENI in the germline V gene. The CDR3 spells CASSPPAAVYEQYF. The CDR3 bases are TGTGCCAGCTCACCACCAGCAGCGGTCTACGAGCAGTACTTC.

This chain links TRBV5-1 with TRBJ1-1; tentatively, D is TRBD1 (6 bases). The CDR3 length is 16 residues. CDR1 SGHRS and CDR2 YFSETQ come from the germline V gene. Between the trimmed V and J ends, which lost 1 base and 0 bases, there was a span of 13 bases. The CDR3 coding sequence is TGCGCCAGCAGCTTGAACGCGCAGGGGATGAACACTGAAGCTTTCTTT. Protein sequence: CASSLNAQGMNTEAFF.

This chain joins TRBV29-1 and TRBJ1-4; D is undetermined. CDR1 SQVTM and CDR2 ANQGSEA come from the germline V gene. V was clipped by 7 bases and J by 7 bases, with 16 bases between them. This CDR3 region has 13 residues. CDR3 DNA: TGCAGCGCCCGCCGGTCAACGGGTGAAAAACTGTTTTTT. Its translation: CSARRSTGEKLFF.

The CDR3 DNA sequence: TGTGCCAGCAGCTTGGTTAGCGGGGCCGAACGAGAGTACAATGAGCAGTTCTTC. Its translation is CASSLVSGAEREYNEQFF. The V call is TRBV5-6, the J call TRBJ2-1; TRBD2 matches 8 bases. Germline-derived CDR1 and CDR2 are SGHDT and YYEEEE. There are 18 residues in the CDR3. V was pared by 0 bases and J by 4 bases, with 12 bases of the junction left unmatched. Variable domain in full (rest from reference TRBV5-6 and TRBJ2-1): DAGVTQSPTHLIKTRGQQVTLRCSPKSGHDTVSWYQQALGQGPQFIFQYYEEEERQRGNFPDRFSGHQFPNYSSELNVNALLLGDSALYLCASSLVSGAEREYNEQFFGPGTRLTVL.

The chain uses TRBV7-2 and TRBJ2-7; TRBD1 aligns across 7 bases. Germline CDR1 and CDR2: SGHTA and FQGNSA. The CDR3 sequence is 16 residues long. Losses at the gene ends were 5 bases for V and 4 bases for J; bases not matched to a gene: 14. The CDR3 loop reads CASSSGPGQSSYEQYF. Here the CDR3 DNA reads TGTGCCAGCAGCAGCGGACCGGGACAGTCTTCGTACGAGCAGTACTTC.

This chain connects TRBV15 to TRBJ1-1; D remains ambiguous. Trimming cost V 0 bases and J 2 bases, with 7 bases left between them. The CDR3 is 14 amino acids. Looked up from germline, CDR1 is LNHNV and CDR2 is YYDKDF (reference sequence). CDR3 coding DNA: TGTGCCACCAGCAGAGACGCGTACAACACTGAAGCTTTCTTT. Translation gives CATSRDAYNTEAFF.

J is TRBJ2-1 and V is TRBV5-1, with 15 bases lining up with TRBD2. Trimming cost V 5 bases and J 9 bases; bases outside gene matches: 9. The length of the CDR3 is 16 residues. Germline V gene lookup returns CDR1 SGHRS and CDR2 YFSETQ. In nucleotides, the CDR3 is TGCGCCAGCAGTCCCGGGACTAGCGGGAGGATCGGTGAGCAGTTCTTC. This gives the protein CASSPGTSGRIGEQFF.

The table lists this clone with a few counts. This CDR3 is also generated by other DNA sequences in the sample. The chain combines TRBV9 with TRBJ1-5; 7 bases match TRBD1. V was clipped by 3 bases and J by 6 bases; unmatched bases: 3. Germline loops: CDR1 SGDLS, CDR2 YYNGEE. The CDR3 consists of 13 residues. As DNA, the CDR3 is TGTGCCAGCAGCGGCGGGGACAGTCAGCCCCAGCATTTT. As protein: CASSGGDSQPQHF. Using reference TRBV9 and TRBJ1-5 for the parts outside the CDR3, the full variable domain is DSGVTQTPKHLITATGQRVTLRCSPRSGDLSVYWYQQSLDQGLQFLIQYYNGEERAKGNILERFSAQQFPDLHSELNLSSLELGDSALYFCASSGGDSQPQHFGDGTRLSIL.

The J gene is TRBJ2-5, the V gene TRBV15; 8 bases fit TRBD2. J lost 0 bases, V lost 0 bases, and 3 bases had no gene match. The germline V gene encodes CDR1 LNHNV and CDR2 YYDKDF (reference sequence). The CDR3 consists of 16 residues. The CDR3 loop reads CATSRDGGGNQETQYF. In DNA form, the CDR3 reads TGTGCCACCAGCAGAGATGGCGGGGGGAACCAAGAGACCCAGTACTTC.

This sequence joins TRBV19 and TRBJ2-3, with a possible D match to TRBD1 (6 bases). V shed 3 bases and J shed 5 bases, with 15 bases lying between them. This CDR3 region has 15 residues. The germline gives CDR1 LNHDA, CDR2 SQIVND (reference sequence). CDR3 sequence reads: CASSMYQGLIDTQYF. The CDR3 DNA follows: TGTGCCAGTAGTATGTATCAGGGGTTGATAGATACGCAGTATTTT.

The chain couples TRBV10-3 to TRBJ1-2, with 8 bases aligning to TRBD1. Germline values: CDR1 ENHRY, CDR2 SYGVKD. After removal of 8 bases from V and 4 bases from J, the junction contained 9 bases not matched to a gene. The CDR3 consists of 14 residues. The CDR3 DNA sequence: TGTGCCATCCCCGGGGGGACAGGACTCTATGGCTACACCTTC. Translating it yields CAIPGGTGLYGYTF.

The chain joins TRBV5-8 to TRBJ2-5; TRBD1 matches 7 bases. Trimming took 2 bases from V and 2 from J; bases not matched to a gene: 0. The length of the CDR3 is 13 residues. CDR1 and CDR2 from the germline V gene are SGHTS and YDEGEE. For the CDR3, the DNA is TGTGCCAGCAGCTTACAGGGGCAAGAGACCCAGTACTTC. Its translation: CASSLQGQETQYF.

Regarding this clone: Other DNA sequences within the sample encode an identical CDR3. The chain has TRBV4-3 and TRBJ2-6, with a possible D match to TRBD1 (5 bases). Germline V gene data show CDR1 as LGHNA and CDR2 as YSLEER. The CDR3 is 16 residues long. The V end lost 0 bases, the J end lost 0 bases, and 6 bases lay between the germline ends. CDR3 nucleotides: TGCGCCAGCAGCCAAGAAGGGGTCTCTGGGGCCAACGTCCTGACTTTC. The encoded protein is CASSQEGVSGANVLTF.

This clone was recorded once. The genes are TRBV6-5 and TRBJ2-7; 9 nucleotides align to TRBD1. The trim removed 6 bases at V and 4 bases at J, leaving 4 bases unmatched. Germline V gene sequence: CDR1 MNHEY, CDR2 SVGAGI. CDR3 length: 13 residues. CDR3 DNA: TGTGCCAGCAGGAGGGACAGGGCTTACGAGCAGTACTTC. Amino acid sequence: CASRRDRAYEQYF.

This sequence joins TRBV5-1 and TRBJ1-4; the match to TRBD1 covers 7 bases. There are 16 residues in the CDR3. CDR1 and CDR2 from the germline V gene are SGHRS and YFSETQ. The junction had 10 bases not matched to a gene; V was cut back by 4 bases and J by 4 bases. The CDR3 DNA follows: TGCGCCAGCAGCCCCCTTATCCGACAGGGTAATGAAAAACTGTTTTTT. Translation gives CASSPLIRQGNEKLFF. Complete variable domain (other parts from reference TRBV5-1 and TRBJ1-4): KAGVTQTPRYLIKTRGQQVTLSCSPISGHRSVSWYQQTPGQGLQFLFEYFSETQRNKGNFPGRFSGRQFSNSRSEMNVSTLELGDSALYLCASSPLIRQGNEKLFFGSGTQLSVL.

This clone was seen a single time. The chain recombines TRBV6-6 with TRBJ1-5; the D is unclear. Trimming took off 4 bases at V and 4 bases at J, with 8 bases between the two ends. Germline CDR1 is MNHNY and CDR2 is SVGAGI (reference sequence). The length of the CDR3 is 13 residues. CDR3 bases: TGTGCCAGCAGTTCCAAACAGAATCAGCCCCAGCATTTT. It translates to CASSSKQNQPQHF.

This clone appeared a single time. The chain recombines TRBV2 with TRBJ2-1; D gene unclear. The V and J ends lost 4 bases and 5 bases respectively, with 6 bases between them. Germline loops: CDR1 SNHLY, CDR2 FYNNEI. This CDR3 comprises 12 residues. The CDR3 DNA follows: TGTGCCAGCAGTGGAGATGACAATGAGCAGTTCTTC. Protein: CASSGDDNEQFF.

This clone was recorded once. This rearrangement joins TRBV5-1 to TRBJ2-7; D gene unclear. The CDR3 extends over 15 amino acids. CDR1 is SGHRS and CDR2 is YFSETQ in the germline V gene. Trimming took off 0 bases at V and 0 bases at J, with 10 bases between the two ends. The chain's CDR3 is CASSLDPGFSYEQYF. The CDR3 bases are TGCGCCAGCAGCTTGGACCCCGGTTTCTCCTACGAGCAGTACTTC.

The V call is TRBV21-1, the J call TRBJ2-3; TRBD1 is taken as the D call from the table, unchecked against the DNA. TRBV21-1 is a recognized pseudogene. The CDR3 length is 14 residues. As DNA, the CDR3 is TGTGCCAGCAGCAAAGGACAGGGGGAGGATACGCAGTATTTT. Translation: CASSKGQGEDTQYF.

The chain is built from TRBV27 and TRBJ2-7; weak D call: TRBD2 (6 bases). CDR3 size: 14 residues. V dropped 6 bases and J dropped 2 bases, with 14 bases sitting between them. Germline values: CDR1 MNHEY, CDR2 SMNVEV (reference sequence). As DNA, the CDR3 is TGTGCCAGCAGCCCGGGAGTTAGAACCTACGAGCAGTACTTC. The encoded protein is CASSPGVRTYEQYF.